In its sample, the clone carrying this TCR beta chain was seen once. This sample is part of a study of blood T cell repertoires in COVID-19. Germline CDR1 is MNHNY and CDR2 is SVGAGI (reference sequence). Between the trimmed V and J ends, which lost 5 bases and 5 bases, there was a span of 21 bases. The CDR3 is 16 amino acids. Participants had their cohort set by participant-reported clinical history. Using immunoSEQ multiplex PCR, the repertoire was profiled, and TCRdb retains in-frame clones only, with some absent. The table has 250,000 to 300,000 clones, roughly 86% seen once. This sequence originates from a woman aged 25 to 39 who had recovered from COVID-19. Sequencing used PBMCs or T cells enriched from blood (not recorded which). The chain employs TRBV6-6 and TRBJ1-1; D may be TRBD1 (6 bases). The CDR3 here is CASSRRQQGVATEAFF. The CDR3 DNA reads TGTGCCAGCAGTCGACGTCAACAGGGAGTAGCAACTGAAGCTTTCTTT.